Listed below are T cell receptor beta chains from one sample, sequenced in a study of beta chain features in type 1 diabetes. Here immunoSEQ multiplex PCR was the method, and the copy in TCRdb shows in-frame clones only, minus some. Among 900,000 or so clones listed, roughly 15% were seen once. Sequenced: naive CD4+ T cells from blood. The receptor set was obtained from a woman aged 18-29 years in good health. The CDR3 runs from the conserved cysteine through the conserved F or W.

TRBJ2-5	TRBV5-1	CASSLDGTGGAETQYF
TRBJ2-7	TRBV20-1	CSVTDTYEQYF
TRBJ1-2	TRBV28	CASSLGGIYGYTF
TRBJ2-5	TRBV6-1	CASSRDNQVAQYF
TRBJ2-3	TRBV7-9	CASSFGQYTDTQYF
TRBJ2-2	TRBV18	CASSPGMSLLLGELFF
TRBJ1-1	TRBV21-1	CASSKQDSVLDTEAFF
TRBJ1-5	TRBV27	CASSTGAYQPQHF
TRBJ1-5	TRBV19	CASRQGYHSNQPQHF
TRBJ1-2	TRBV10-3	CAISTTGGFGYGYTF
TRBJ2-1	TRBV18	CASSPPGTRNEQFF
TRBJ1-1	TRBV6-5	CASSYFGTLANTEAFF
TRBJ2-7	TRBV18	CASSPLGTGGDEQYF
TRBJ2-3	TRBV7-6	CASSKSHGRPDTQYF
TRBJ2-1	TRBV4-3	CASSQDKRLAYSYNEQFF
TRBJ2-1	TRBV25-1	CASSELAGESEQFF
TRBJ2-1	TRBV21-1	CASSKDYSSYNEQFF
TRBJ1-2	TRBV6-5	CASSYNRDYGYTF
TRBJ2-6	TRBV5-1	CASSLTGAGANVLTF
TRBJ2-5	TRBV29-1	CSVGLRTSGNRAQYF
TRBJ2-1	TRBV9	CARSVLGGRGPNEQFF
TRBJ2-2	TRBV7-8	CASSLRAEATTNTGELFF